A single TCR beta chain is shown here with its context. Germline lookup yields CDR1 SEHNR and CDR2 FQNEAQ (reference sequence). Trimming pared 1 base from V and 0 bases from J, leaving 9 bases between. The CDR3 sequence is 16 residues long. While CD8+ and CD4+ T cells were isolated negatively, TEMRA cells were enriched by FACS. Random hexamers were used to reverse transcribe about 0.5 to 1 ug of RNA. The amplification used immunoSEQ multiplex PCR on TCR beta CDR3; it spanned 54 Vbeta and 13 Jbeta. Each CDR3 protein gets one entry after TCRdb re-called the immunoSEQ multiplex PCR reads with MiXCR. The sample comprises 71,000 or so distinct CDR3 sequences, 93% of which are singletons, and roughly 0.16% rests with the top ten. The data originate from a study of CD8 T cells in Susac syndrome. Study background: The Susac syndrome patients were therapy-naive, on corticosteroids, or on intravenous immunoglobulin alone at blood draw.

The V call is TRBV7-9, the J call TRBJ2-2; no firm D call. The sequenced sample consisted of CD4+ T cells from PBMCs. This sequence originates from a human donor with Susac syndrome. CDR3 sequence reads: CASSLGRIANTGELFF. DNA for the CDR3: TGTGCCAGCAGCTTAGGCAGGATCGCGAACACCGGGGAGCTGTTTTTT.